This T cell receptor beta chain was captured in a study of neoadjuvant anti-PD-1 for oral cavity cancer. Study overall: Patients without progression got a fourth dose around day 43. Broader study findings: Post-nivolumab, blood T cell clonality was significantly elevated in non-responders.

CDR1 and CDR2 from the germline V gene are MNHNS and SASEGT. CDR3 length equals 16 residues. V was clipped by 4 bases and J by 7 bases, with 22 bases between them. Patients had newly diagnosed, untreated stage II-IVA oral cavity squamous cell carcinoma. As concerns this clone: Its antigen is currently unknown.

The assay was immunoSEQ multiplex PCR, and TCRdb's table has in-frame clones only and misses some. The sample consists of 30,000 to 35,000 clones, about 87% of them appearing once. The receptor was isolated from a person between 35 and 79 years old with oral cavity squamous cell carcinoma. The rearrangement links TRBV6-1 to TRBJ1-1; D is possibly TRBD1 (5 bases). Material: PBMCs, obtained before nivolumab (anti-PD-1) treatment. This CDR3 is CASSGLSGLGVLEAFF. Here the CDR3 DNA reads TGTGCCAGCAGTGGTTTAAGTGGATTGGGGGTACTTGAAGCTTTCTTT.